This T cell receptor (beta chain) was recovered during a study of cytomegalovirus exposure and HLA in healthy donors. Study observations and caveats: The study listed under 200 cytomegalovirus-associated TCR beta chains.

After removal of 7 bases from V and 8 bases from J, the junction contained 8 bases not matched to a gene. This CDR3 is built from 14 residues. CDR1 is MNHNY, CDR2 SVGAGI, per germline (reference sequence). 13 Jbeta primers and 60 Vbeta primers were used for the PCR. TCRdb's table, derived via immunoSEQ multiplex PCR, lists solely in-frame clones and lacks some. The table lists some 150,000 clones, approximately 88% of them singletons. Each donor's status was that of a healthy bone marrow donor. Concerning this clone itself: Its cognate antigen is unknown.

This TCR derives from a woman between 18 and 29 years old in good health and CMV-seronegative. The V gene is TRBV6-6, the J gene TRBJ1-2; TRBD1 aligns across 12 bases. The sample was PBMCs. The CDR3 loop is CASTFVGQGAGYTF. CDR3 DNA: TGTGCCAGCACTTTCGTGGGACAGGGGGCCGGCTACACCTTC.